This TCR beta chain derives from a study of regulatory T cells in long-lasting Graves disease. Germline V CDR1 and CDR2: SQVTM, ANQGSEA. Trimming removed 7 bases at V and 0 bases at J, with 5 bases between. The length of the CDR3 is 11 residues. Time point described: newly diagnosed GD, antithyroid drugs for less than 3 months. The TCR library used RNA extracted from PBMCs. Findings and limits, study-wide: Persistent Graves' patients had lower TCR diversity than newly diagnosed ones.

This clonotype was seen repeatedly, ten times or more. Its specificity is not known. Researchers made TCR beta libraries by using iRepertoire HTBI primers and running Arm-PCR on CDR3 regions. TCRdb reprocessed the multiplex PCR reads via MiXCR and lists one record per CDR3 protein. The profile shows 350,000 to 550,000 distinct CDR3 sequences, around 15% of them singletons. The same data also contributed to another study, on T cells in Graves' hyperthyroidism and ophthalmopathy.

The material sequenced was peripheral blood mononuclear cells (PBMCs), taken at new diagnosis, from a patient treated with antithyroid drugs. The genes are TRBV29-1 and TRBJ2-3; D is unresolved. This receptor was identified in a woman aged 50 to 60 with Graves disease. The CDR3 region has the DNA TGCAGCGCGAGAAGCACAGATACGCAGTATTTT. It is translated as CSARSTDTQYF.